Detailed here is one T cell receptor (beta chain). RNA totalling roughly 0.5 to 1 ug underwent reverse transcription with random hexamers. One entry per CDR3 protein results from TCRdb running MiXCR on the immunoSEQ multiplex PCR reads. The table has about 200,000 distinct CDR3 sequences, 95% seen once. This sample was taken from a study of CD8 T cells in Susac syndrome. Sequencing of TCR beta was undertaken in CD8+ and CD4+ T cells derived from blood. Germline V CDR1 and CDR2: DFQATT, SNEGSKA (reference sequence). V trimming: 0 bases; J trimming: 7 bases; junction bases outside the gene matches: 17. The CDR3 contains 17 residues.

The sample was CD4+ T cells from PBMCs. This TCR was sampled from a human donor with multiple sclerosis. The chain uses TRBV20-1 and TRBJ1-2; 7 bases agree with TRBD1. CDR3 amino acids: CSARDYPSGGGQSGYTF. The DNA of the CDR3 is TGCAGTGCTAGAGACTACCCATCGGGAGGGGGCCAATCTGGCTACACCTTC.